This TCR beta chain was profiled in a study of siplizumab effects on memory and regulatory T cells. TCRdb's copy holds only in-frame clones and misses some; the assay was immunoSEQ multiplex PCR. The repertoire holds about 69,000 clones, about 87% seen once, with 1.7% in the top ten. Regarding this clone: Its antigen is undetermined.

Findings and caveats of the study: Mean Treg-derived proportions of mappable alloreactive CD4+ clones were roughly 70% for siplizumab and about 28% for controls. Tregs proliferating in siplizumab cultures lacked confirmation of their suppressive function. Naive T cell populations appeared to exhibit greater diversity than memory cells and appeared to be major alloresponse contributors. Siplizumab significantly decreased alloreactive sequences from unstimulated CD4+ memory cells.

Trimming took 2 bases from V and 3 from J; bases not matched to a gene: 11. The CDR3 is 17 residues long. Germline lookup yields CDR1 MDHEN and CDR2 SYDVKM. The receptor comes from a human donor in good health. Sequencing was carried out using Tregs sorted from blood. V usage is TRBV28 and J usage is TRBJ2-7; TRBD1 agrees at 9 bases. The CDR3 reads CASSLRIFGTGHYEQYF. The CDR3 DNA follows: TGTGCCAGCAGTTTACGGATTTTCGGGACAGGGCACTACGAGCAGTACTTC.